This entry is about one TCR beta chain. This entry belongs to a study of OX40 agonist ivuxolimab in advanced cancers. On the study more broadly: With a range of about 20 to 79, age averaged about 58 years, and about 80% were male.

Assay: immunoSEQ multiplex PCR; the TCRdb copy retains only in-frame clones and omits some. The profile shows tens of thousands of clones, around 87% of them singletons. Germline CDR1 and CDR2: SGHTA and FQGTGA. The CDR3 has 13 amino acids. V was clipped by 5 bases and J by 7 bases, with 11 bases between them. The sample here was CD4+ or CD8+ T cells sorted from blood, taken in a trial of the OX40 agonist ivuxolimab. This TCR was recovered from an adult with an advanced solid tumor such as melanoma, head and neck, liver or kidney cancer. This sequence joins TRBV7-3 and TRBJ2-2; D call uncertain. The CDR3 protein is CASSLNRVGELFF. CDR3 coding DNA: TGTGCCAGCAGCCTTAACCGGGTCGGGGAGCTGTTTTTT.